This passage covers 10 T cell receptor beta chains from one sample sequenced in a study of OX40 agonist ivuxolimab in advanced cancers. Sequencing was performed with immunoSEQ multiplex PCR; in TCRdb, only in-frame clones are kept and a portion is missing. The profile covers fewer than 75,000 clones, with around 81% appearing a single time and around 8.2% taken by the ten largest. The sample consisted of CD4+ or CD8+ T cells sorted from blood, taken in a trial of the OX40 agonist ivuxolimab. Every receptor here comes from an adult with an advanced solid tumor such as melanoma, head and neck, liver or kidney cancer.

The chain employs TRBV7-3 and TRBJ1-6; tentative D call: TRBD1 (5 bases). CDR1 and CDR2 (germline): SGHTA, FQGTGA. With 6 bases removed from V and 2 bases from J, the gap between germline ends came to 8 bases. There are 14 residues in the CDR3. CDR3 bases: TGTGCCAGCAGAGCGGGGGCCTATAATTCACCCCTCCACTTT. Its translation: CASRAGAYNSPLHF. The whole variable domain, filled in from reference TRBV7-3 and TRBJ1-6, reads GAGVSQTPSNKVTEKGKYVELRCDPISGHTALYWYRQSLGQGPEFLIYFQGTGAADDSGLPNDRFFAVRPEGSVSTLKIQRTERGDSAVYLCASRAGAYNSPLHFGNGTRLTVT.

For this clone: A read error may explain this, as a much larger clone is one base away. This chain connects TRBV28 to TRBJ1-1, with D unresolved. Germline V gene lookup returns CDR1 MDHEN and CDR2 SYDVKM. The CDR3 loop spans 13 amino acids. V was pared by 1 base and J by 1 base, with 4 bases between. This chain's CDR3 is CASSLLQNTEAFF. The CDR3 DNA sequence: TGTGCCAGCAGTTTATTACAGAACACTGAAGCTTTCTTT.

This clone was found a few times. The V and J genes are TRBV18 and TRBJ2-7; TRBD2 aligns across 14 bases. This CDR3 region has 16 residues. CDR1 is KGHSH, CDR2 LQKENI, per germline. The V segment lost 4 bases and the J segment 3 bases; nucleotides outside the gene matches: 5. DNA for the CDR3: TGTGCCAGCTCACGAGGGACTAGCGGGAGTATCTACGAGCAGTACTTC. This encodes CASSRGTSGSIYEQYF.

The CDR3 DNA reads TGTGCCAGCAGTGAGGGGACAGGGGAATCATCCCTCCACTTT. Its translation is CASSEGTGESSLHF. The rearrangement joins TRBV2 to TRBJ1-6; 10 positions match TRBD1. V trimming: 3 bases; J trimming: 14 bases; junction bases outside the gene matches: 7. This CDR3 has 14 residues. The germline V gene has CDR1 SNHLY and CDR2 FYNNEI. The whole variable domain, remainder taken from reference TRBV2 and TRBJ1-6, is EPEVTQTPSHQVTQMGQEVILRCVPISNHLYFYWYRQILGQKVEFLVSFYNNEISEKSEIFDDQFSVERPDGSNFTLKIRSTKLEDSAMYFCASSEGTGESSLHFGNGTRLTVT.

The V call is TRBV7-2, the J call TRBJ2-1, with TRBD2 matching over 7 bases. Unmatched junction bases numbered 9, after V lost 4 bases and J lost 9 bases. There are 14 residues in the CDR3. CDR1 is SGHTA, CDR2 FQGNSA, per germline. CDR3 nucleotide sequence: TGTGCCAGCAGCTCGCGGGCGGGGGAGACTGAGCAGTTCTTC. Its translation: CASSSRAGETEQFF. Together with reference TRBV7-2 and TRBJ2-1, the CDR3 gives the full variable domain: GAGVSQSPSNKVTEKGKDVELRCDPISGHTALYWYRQSLGQGLEFLIYFQGNSAPDKSGLPSDRFSAERTGGSVSTLTIQRTQQEDSAVYLCASSSRAGETEQFFGPGTRLTVL.

V is TRBV4-1 and J is TRBJ2-3, with TRBD1 identical over 7 bases. Trimming cost V 0 bases and J 4 bases; bases outside gene matches: 7. There are 16 residues in the CDR3. The germline V gene has CDR1 MGHRA and CDR2 YSYEKL. CDR3 region: CASSQDMRGLADTQYF. CDR3 coding DNA: TGCGCCAGCAGCCAAGATATGAGGGGGCTTGCAGATACGCAGTATTTT.

V usage is TRBV2 and J usage is TRBJ2-7; maybe TRBD1 (5 bases). The CDR3 is 13 amino acids. V lost 7 bases, J lost 3 bases, and 13 bases lay in between. The germline gives CDR1 SNHLY, CDR2 FYNNEI. The CDR3 protein is CASTWGQGYEQYV. DNA of the CDR3: TGTGCCAGCACCTGGGGCCAGGGCTACGAGCAGTACGTC.

The chain uses TRBV2 and TRBJ1-2; D remains ambiguous. The germline V gene has CDR1 SNHLY and CDR2 FYNNEI. The germline V and J ends were trimmed by 3 bases and 8 bases, with 10 bases remaining between them. The CDR3 is made up of 12 amino acids. CDR3 sequence: CASSDGFEGYTF. CDR3 nucleotide sequence: TGTGCCAGCAGTGATGGTTTTGAGGGCTACACCTTC. Filled out from reference TRBV2 and TRBJ1-2, the complete variable domain reads EPEVTQTPSHQVTQMGQEVILRCVPISNHLYFYWYRQILGQKVEFLVSFYNNEISEKSEIFDDQFSVERPDGSNFTLKIRSTKLEDSAMYFCASSDGFEGYTFGSGTRLTVV.

This clone was counted between two and nine times. The rearrangement uses TRBV7-3 and TRBJ2-6; 7 nucleotides agree with TRBD2. Germline V lookup: CDR1 SGHTA, CDR2 FQGTGA. This CDR3 region has 18 residues. V lost 3 bases to trimming and J lost 1 base; unmatched junction nucleotides: 9. The CDR3 sequence is CASSLEGLSPSGANVLTF. CDR3 DNA: TGTGCCAGCAGCTTGGAGGGACTATCACCTTCTGGGGCCAACGTCCTGACTTTC.

The chain recombines TRBV19 with TRBJ2-3; no reliable D call. Trimming took 6 bases from V and 2 from J, leaving 9 bases between them. The germline V gene has CDR1 LNHDA and CDR2 SQIVND (reference sequence). CDR3 length: 13 amino acids. CDR3 bases: TGTGCCAGTAGCCAGGCCAACACAGATACGCAGTATTTT. This encodes CASSQANTDTQYF.